This record covers a single T cell receptor (beta chain). This clonotype turned up a few times. It has no known antigen specificity. It has no much larger one-base neighbor in the sample; base qualities were not kept. The CDR3, from cysteine to phenylalanine, totals 17 residues. Of the read, only the CDR3 DNA is kept; its 51 bases are in frame from base 1. V is clipped by 1 base and J by 7 bases, and the sequence between their germline boundaries is 22 bases long. Based on the germline V gene, the CDR1 and CDR2 sequences are SGHTA and FQGTGA. The sample comes from a study of post-analysis software for immune sequencing data (dated by TCRdb to between 2015 and 2016). With regard to the full study: Recorded disease courses included relapsing-remitting, secondary progressive and progressive-relapsing multiple sclerosis, with some patients lacking subtype annotation. A subset of samples was prepared in parallel using single-end sample barcoding, then pooled and co-amplified after Illumina adapter ligation. The multiple sclerosis patient repertoires were compared with more than 9 previously published healthy control repertoires from donors aged roughly 6 to 25 years.

The library was generated by PCR. TCRdb names Illumina HiSeq 2500 as the instrument used. To reduce PCR and sequencing biases, unique molecular identifiers were incorporated into the TCR beta cDNA libraries. Roughly 0.5 million cDNA molecules were obtained per 1 to 10 million input T cells, so each molecule approximated one T cell. The patient libraries were prepared and sequenced with the same protocol used for the earlier healthy control dataset. Within a given batch, samples were prepared together, multiplexed and sequenced on the same HiSeq lane. For the original study's pipeline: MIGEC was used to process the raw barcoded reads, and molecular identifier groups with only a single read were discarded before consensus assembly and CDR3 extraction. VDJtools was used for post-analysis of the clonotype tables, and diversity was normalized by down-sampling every dataset to the size of the smallest sample. To correct batch-related cross-sample contamination, repertoire overlap clustering matched CDR3 amino acid sequences but not nucleotide sequences. The public sequencing data were trimmed at Q25 with fastp and processed into clonotypes with MiXCR by TCRdb, which kept only in-frame beta chains. Rows with one shared CDR3 protein collapse into an entry with the most common genes and DNA. It is TCRdb's table, rather than the study itself, that gives the V and J calls and clone size. This sample comprises about 460,000 distinct CDR3 sequences, around 40% of them detected only once. The biggest ten clones account for 12% of the sample.

Results the study describes overall, beyond this receptor: Direct clustering with F measure revealed strong co-clustering of samples prepared in the same batch, which led to a batch-effect correction. The control group was slightly older than the multiple sclerosis patient group. Patients showed significantly higher frequencies than controls for about five TRBV segments, among them TRBV5-6, TRBV5-1 and TRBV20-1. Multiple sclerosis patients had significantly lower normalized Chao1 diversity than controls, a result that suggests substantial peripheral T-cell clonal expansion.

TCR beta repertoires were profiled from peripheral blood of under 15 young patients with multiple sclerosis to demonstrate the VDJtools post-analysis software. The patients with multiple sclerosis were children and adolescents between roughly 6 and 15 years of age. The receptor's source is a girl between 10 and 17 years old with multiple sclerosis. The V and J genes are TRBV7-3 and TRBJ2-5; the D gene is possibly TRBD2, with 6 bases matching. Specimen: blood. The DNA is as follows: TGTGCCAGCAGCTTAAACTCCGGCAGGGTGCGGGGAGGGACCCAGTACTTC. Translated, it gives CASSLNSGRVRGGTQYF.